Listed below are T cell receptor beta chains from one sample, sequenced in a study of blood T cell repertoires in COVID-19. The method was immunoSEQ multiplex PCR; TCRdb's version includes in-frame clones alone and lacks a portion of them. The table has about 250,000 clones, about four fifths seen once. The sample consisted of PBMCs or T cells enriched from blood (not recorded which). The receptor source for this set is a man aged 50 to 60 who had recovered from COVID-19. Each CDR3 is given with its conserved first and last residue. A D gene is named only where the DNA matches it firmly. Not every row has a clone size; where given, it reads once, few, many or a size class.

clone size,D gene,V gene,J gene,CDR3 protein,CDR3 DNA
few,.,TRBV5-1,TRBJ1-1,CASSPGQLEAFF,TGCGCCAGCAGCCCTGGACAGCTTGAAGCTTTCTTT
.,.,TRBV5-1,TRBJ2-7,CASSVLQGYEQYF,TGCGCCAGCAGCGTGTTACAGGGTTACGAGCAGTACTTC
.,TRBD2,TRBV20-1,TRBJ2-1,CSASPSGKSSYNEQFF,TGCAGTGCTAGTCCTAGCGGGAAGAGCTCCTACAATGAGCAGTTCTTC
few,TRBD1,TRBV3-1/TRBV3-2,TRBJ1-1,CASSQGTGMNTEAFF,TGTGCCAGCAGCCAAGGGACAGGTATGAACACTGAAGCTTTCTTT
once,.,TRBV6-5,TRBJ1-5,CASSGTGVQPQHF,TGTGCCAGCAGCGGAACCGGGGTTCAGCCCCAGCATTTT
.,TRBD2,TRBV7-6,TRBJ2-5,CASSPWTSGQETQYF,TGTGCCAGCAGCCCATGGACTAGCGGGCAAGAGACCCAGTACTTC
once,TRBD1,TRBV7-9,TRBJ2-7,CASSLILGTDSYEQYF,TGTGCCAGCAGCTTGATCCTCGGGACAGACTCCTACGAGCAGTACTTC
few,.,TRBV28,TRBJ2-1,CASSFSSSYNEQFF,TGTGCCAGCAGTTTCAGTTCCTCCTACAATGAGCAGTTCTTC
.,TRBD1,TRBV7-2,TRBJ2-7,CASSLAGQGAYEQYF,TGTGCCAGCAGCTTAGCCGGACAGGGGGCCTACGAGCAGTACTTC
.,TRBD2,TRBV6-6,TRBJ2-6,CASSPLVSGGAGANVLTF,TGTGCCAGCAGTCCCCTCGTGAGCGGGGGGGCGGGGGCCAACGTCCTGACTTTC
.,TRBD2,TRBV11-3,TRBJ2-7,CASSLWGGSPPYEQYF,TGTGCCAGCAGCTTATGGGGCGGGAGTCCCCCCTACGAGCAGTACTTC
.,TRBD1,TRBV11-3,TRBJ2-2,CASSSGQTNTGELFF,TGTGCCAGCAGCTCGGGACAGACCAACACCGGGGAGCTGTTTTTT
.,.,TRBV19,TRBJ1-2,CASTTRPGGNGYTF,TGTGCCAGTACCACTAGGCCGGGGGGAAATGGCTACACCTTC
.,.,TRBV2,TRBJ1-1,CANTVLRSGTEAFF,TGTGCCAACACGGTCTTACGGTCGGGCACTGAAGCTTTCTTT
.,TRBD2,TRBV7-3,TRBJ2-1,CASSLKGGLLMEQFF,TGTGCCAGCAGCTTAAAGGGAGGGCTACTCATGGAGCAGTTCTTC
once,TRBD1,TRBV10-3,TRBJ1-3,CAISRTGTNTIYF,TGTGCCATCAGTCGGACAGGGACGAACACCATATATTTT
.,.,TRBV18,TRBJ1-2,CASSPDLGQYGGYTF,TGTGCCAGCTCACCCGACCTTGGACAGTACGGGGGCTACACCTTC
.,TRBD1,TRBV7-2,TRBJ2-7,CASSPPGQGAGEQYF,TGTGCCAGCAGCCCCCCCGGACAGGGGGCGGGGGAGCAGTACTTC
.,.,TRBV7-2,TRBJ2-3,CASSLVGRTDTQYF,TGTGCCAGCAGCTTAGTCGGTCGCACAGATACGCAGTATTTT
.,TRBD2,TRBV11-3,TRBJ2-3,CASSPGRLAGGPQYF,TGTGCCAGCAGCCCAGGCAGACTAGCGGGGGGGCCGCAGTATTTT
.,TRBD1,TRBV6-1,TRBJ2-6,CASSAGTGGSGANVLTF,TGTGCCAGCAGTGCAGGGACAGGGGGCTCTGGGGCCAACGTCCTGACTTTC
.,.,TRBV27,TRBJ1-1,CASSLLENTEAFF,TGTGCCAGCAGTTTATTAGAGAACACTGAAGCTTTCTTT
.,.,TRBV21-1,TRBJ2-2,CASSKNPDARMPWELFF,TGTGCCAGCAGCAAAAACCCCGACGCCAGGATGCCGTGGGAGCTGTTTTTT
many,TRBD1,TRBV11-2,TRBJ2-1,CASSPVRDRVLDEQFF,TGTGCCAGCAGCCCTGTTCGGGACAGGGTACTTGATGAGCAGTTCTTC
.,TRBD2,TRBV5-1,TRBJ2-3,CASSLTGTSGVSTDTQYF,TGCGCCAGCAGCCTCACCGGGACTAGCGGGGTTAGCACAGATACGCAGTATTTT
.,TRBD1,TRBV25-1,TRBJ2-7,CASSWDSGYEQYF,TGTGCCAGCAGTTGGGACAGCGGATACGAGCAGTACTTC
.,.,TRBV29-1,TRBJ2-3,CSVESSTDTQYF,TGCAGCGTTGAAAGCAGCACAGATACGCAGTATTTT
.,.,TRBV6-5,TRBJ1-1,CASSYSTTQQAFF,TGTGCCAGCAGTTACTCCACTACTCAGCAGGCTTTCTTT
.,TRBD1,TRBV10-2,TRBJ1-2,CASSDHPGQGSNYGYTF,TGCGCCAGCAGTGACCACCCGGGACAGGGCTCTAACTATGGCTACACCTTC
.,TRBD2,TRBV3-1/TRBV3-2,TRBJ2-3,CASSPLAGSSTDTQYF,TGTGCCAGCAGCCCATTAGCGGGGTCAAGCACAGATACGCAGTATTTT
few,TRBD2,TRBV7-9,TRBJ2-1,CASSLSGGANEQFF,TGTGCCAGCAGCTTAAGCGGGGGGGCCAATGAGCAGTTCTTC
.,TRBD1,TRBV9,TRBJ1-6,CASSASPGQGLSPLHF,TGTGCCAGCAGCGCGAGCCCGGGACAGGGGCTTTCACCCCTCCACTTT
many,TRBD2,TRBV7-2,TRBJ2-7,CASSPPGGTYEQYF,TGTGCCAGCAGCCCCCCGGGGGGGACCTACGAGCAGTACTTC
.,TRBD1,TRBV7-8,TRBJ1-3,CASSHRDRVDPGNTIYF,TGTGCCAGCAGCCACCGGGACAGGGTGGACCCGGGAAACACCATATATTTT
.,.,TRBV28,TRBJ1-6,CASQRQSSYNSPLHF,TGTGCCAGCCAGAGACAGAGCTCCTATAATTCACCCCTCCACTTT
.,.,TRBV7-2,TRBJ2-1,CASSLFVAGWDEQFF,TGTGCCAGCAGCTTGTTTGTGGCGGGGTGGGATGAGCAGTTCTTC
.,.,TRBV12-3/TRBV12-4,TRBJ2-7,CASRFGRGGQYF,TGTGCCAGCAGATTCGGAAGGGGCGGGCAGTACTTC
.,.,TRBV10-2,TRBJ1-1,CASSDSGEDAEAFF,TGCGCCAGCAGTGATTCGGGGGAGGACGCTGAAGCTTTCTTT
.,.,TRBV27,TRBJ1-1,CASRRNGDTEAFF,TGTGCCAGCAGAAGGAACGGGGACACTGAAGCTTTCTTT